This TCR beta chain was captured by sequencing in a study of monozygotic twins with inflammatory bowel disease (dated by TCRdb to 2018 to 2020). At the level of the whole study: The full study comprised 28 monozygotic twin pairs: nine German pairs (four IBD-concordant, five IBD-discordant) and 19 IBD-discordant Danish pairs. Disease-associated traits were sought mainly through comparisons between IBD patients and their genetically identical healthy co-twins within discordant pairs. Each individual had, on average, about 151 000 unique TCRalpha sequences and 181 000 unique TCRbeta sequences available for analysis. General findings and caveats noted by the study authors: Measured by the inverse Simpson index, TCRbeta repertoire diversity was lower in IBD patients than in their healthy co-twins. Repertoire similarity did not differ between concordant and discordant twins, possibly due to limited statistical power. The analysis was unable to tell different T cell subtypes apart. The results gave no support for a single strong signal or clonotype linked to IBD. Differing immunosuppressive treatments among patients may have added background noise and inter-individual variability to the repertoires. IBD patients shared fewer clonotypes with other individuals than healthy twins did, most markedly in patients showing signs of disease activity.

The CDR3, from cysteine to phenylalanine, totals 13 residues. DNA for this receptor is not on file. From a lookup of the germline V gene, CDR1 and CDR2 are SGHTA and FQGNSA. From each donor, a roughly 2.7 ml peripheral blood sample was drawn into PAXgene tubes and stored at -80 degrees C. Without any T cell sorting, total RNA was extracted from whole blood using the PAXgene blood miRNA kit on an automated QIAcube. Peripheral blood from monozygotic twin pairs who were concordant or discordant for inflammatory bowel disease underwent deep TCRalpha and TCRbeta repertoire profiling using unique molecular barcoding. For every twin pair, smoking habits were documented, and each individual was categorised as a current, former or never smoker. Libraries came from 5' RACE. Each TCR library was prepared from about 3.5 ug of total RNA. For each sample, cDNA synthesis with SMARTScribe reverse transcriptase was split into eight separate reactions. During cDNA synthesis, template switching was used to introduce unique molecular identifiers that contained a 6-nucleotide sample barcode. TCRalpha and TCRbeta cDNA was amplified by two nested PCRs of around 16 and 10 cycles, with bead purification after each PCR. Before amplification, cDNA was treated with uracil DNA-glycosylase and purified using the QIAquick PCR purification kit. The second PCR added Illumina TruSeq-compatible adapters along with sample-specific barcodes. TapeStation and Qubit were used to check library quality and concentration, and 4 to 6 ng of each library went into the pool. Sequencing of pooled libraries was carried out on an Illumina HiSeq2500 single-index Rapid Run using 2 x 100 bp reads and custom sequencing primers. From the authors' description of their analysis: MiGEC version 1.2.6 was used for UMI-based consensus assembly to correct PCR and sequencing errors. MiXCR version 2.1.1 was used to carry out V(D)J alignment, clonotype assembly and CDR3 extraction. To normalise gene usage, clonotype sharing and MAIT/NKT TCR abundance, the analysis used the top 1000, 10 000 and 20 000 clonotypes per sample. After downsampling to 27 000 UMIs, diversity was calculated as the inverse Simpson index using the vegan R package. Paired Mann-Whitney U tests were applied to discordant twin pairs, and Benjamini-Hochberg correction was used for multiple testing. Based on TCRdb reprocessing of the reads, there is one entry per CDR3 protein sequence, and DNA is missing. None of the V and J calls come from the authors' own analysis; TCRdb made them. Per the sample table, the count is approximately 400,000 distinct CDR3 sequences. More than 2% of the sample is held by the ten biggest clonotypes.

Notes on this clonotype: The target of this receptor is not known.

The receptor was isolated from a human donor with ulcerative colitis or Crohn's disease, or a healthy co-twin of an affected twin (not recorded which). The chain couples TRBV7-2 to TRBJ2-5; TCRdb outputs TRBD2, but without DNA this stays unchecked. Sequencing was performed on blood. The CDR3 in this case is CAYAGGLQETQYF.